These T cell receptor beta chains were read from a single sample in a study of blood T cell repertoires in COVID-19. Clones were read by immunoSEQ multiplex PCR, and TCRdb kept only the in-frame ones, dropping some. The sample records 300,000 to 400,000 clones, 70% to 90% being singletons. The sample consisted of peripheral blood. Source of these receptors: an older woman with COVID-19, enrolled during active disease. The CDR3 runs from the conserved cysteine through the conserved F or W. A D gene is named only where the DNA matches it firmly. Clone size is given for some rows only: seen once, a few or many times, or a class if the clone is expanded.

j_call v_call d_call clone_size cdr3_aa cdr3_nt
TRBJ2-1 TRBV15 - - CATSRAPDEQFF TGTGCCACCAGCAGAGCTCCAGATGAGCAGTTCTTC
TRBJ2-1 TRBV5-4 - few CASSRGQLEQFF TGTGCCAGCAGCCGAGGACAGCTTGAGCAGTTCTTC
TRBJ1-2 TRBV28 TRBD1 - CASSFGQGAVNYGYTF TGTGCCAGCAGTTTCGGACAGGGGGCGGTTAACTATGGCTACACCTTC
TRBJ2-5 TRBV9 - - CASSVGVVRVGHEETQYF TGTGCCAGCAGCGTAGGAGTGGTGCGAGTTGGTCACGAGGAGACCCAGTACTTC
TRBJ1-5 TRBV6-5 TRBD1 few CASRPTGAVNQPQHF TGTGCCAGCAGGCCCACAGGGGCGGTCAATCAGCCCCAGCATTTT
TRBJ1-2 TRBV19 TRBD1 - CASSLIDRGDYGYTF TGTGCCAGTAGTCTGATTGACAGGGGTGACTATGGCTACACCTTC
TRBJ2-7 TRBV5-1 - - CASSLDGAGYEQYF TGCGCCAGCAGCTTGGATGGGGCTGGGTACGAGCAGTACTTC
TRBJ1-1 TRBV4-1 TRBD1 - CASSQERTKQGRNTEAFF TGCGCCAGCAGCCAAGAGAGAACTAAACAGGGGCGGAACACTGAAGCTTTCTTT
TRBJ2-1 TRBV28 TRBD2 - CATLTSGGATPYNEQFF TGTGCCACCCTGACTAGCGGGGGGGCCACCCCTTACAATGAGCAGTTCTTC
TRBJ2-3 TRBV2 - few CASSEGLFSLDTQYF TGTGCCAGCAGTGAAGGGCTTTTCTCGTTAGATACGCAGTATTTT
TRBJ2-1 TRBV19 - - CASSILGLQNEQFF TGTGCCAGTAGTATTTTGGGCTTACAGAATGAGCAGTTCTTC
TRBJ1-6 TRBV18 TRBD1 - CASSAGQGASPLHF TGTGCCAGCTCAGCGGGACAGGGAGCCTCACCCCTCCACTTT
TRBJ1-1 TRBV12-5 - - CASGLAQGGGDAFF TGTGCTAGTGGTTTGGCACAAGGGGGGGGTGACGCTTTCTTT
TRBJ1-2 TRBV6-5 - - CASSHGGGENYGYTF TGTGCCAGCAGTCACGGGGGAGGGGAAAACTATGGCTACACCTTC
TRBJ1-4 TRBV3-1/TRBV3-2 TRBD1 few CASSPTGLNEKLFF TGTGCCAGCAGCCCGACAGGGTTGAATGAAAAACTGTTTTTT
TRBJ1-5 TRBV3-1/TRBV3-2 TRBD1 - CASSHRGGIKPQHF TGTGCCAGCAGCCACAGAGGGGGCATCAAGCCCCAGCATTTT
TRBJ2-7 TRBV5-1 TRBD2 - CASSPGPGGDGEQYF TGCGCCAGCAGCCCGGGGCCGGGAGGTGACGGGGAGCAGTACTTC
TRBJ1-2 TRBV5-1 - - CASSLGEGVGYGYTF TGCGCCAGCAGCTTGGGTGAGGGCGTAGGGTATGGCTACACCTTC
TRBJ1-3 TRBV5-6 TRBD1 - CASSLVDRQGVTIYF TGTGCCAGCAGCTTGGTAGATCGACAGGGGGTGACCATATATTTT
TRBJ2-7 TRBV2 TRBD1 - CASTIDRGPYEQYF TGTGCCAGCACCATTGACAGGGGACCCTACGAGCAGTACTTC
TRBJ2-3 TRBV2 TRBD2 - CASSRLAGGQEGTDTQYF TGTGCCAGCAGTAGGCTAGCGGGGGGGCAGGAGGGCACAGATACGCAGTATTTT
TRBJ1-1 TRBV18 - - CASSWTSSRVEAFF TGTGCCAGCTCTTGGACAAGTAGCCGCGTGGAAGCTTTCTTT
TRBJ1-1 TRBV7-3 - few CASRLRGSTEAFF TGTGCCAGCAGGCTCAGGGGTTCCACTGAAGCTTTCTTT
TRBJ1-4 TRBV3-1/TRBV3-2 - - CASSKREELFF TGTGCCAGCAGCAAAAGGGAGGAACTGTTTTTT
TRBJ1-2 TRBV5-1 TRBD1 - CASSLPGQVYGYTF TGCGCCAGCAGCTTACCGGGACAGGTCTATGGCTACACCTTC
TRBJ1-1 TRBV2 TRBD1 - CASGTGVFTEAFF TGTGCCAGCGGAACAGGGGTGTTCACTGAAGCTTTCTTT
TRBJ1-4 TRBV19 - few CASSITGANEKLFF TGTGCCAGTAGTATAACGGGGGCTAATGAAAAACTGTTTTTT
TRBJ2-7 TRBV3-1/TRBV3-2 - - CASSQGPSQGEQYF TGTGCCAGCAGCCAAGGACCGTCCCAGGGGGAGCAGTACTTC
TRBJ1-4 TRBV9 TRBD1 - CASSTTGGLNAGLFF TGTGCCAGCAGCACGACAGGGGGCCTGAATGCGGGACTGTTTTTT
TRBJ2-3 TRBV28 TRBD2 - CASSSPKRGGDLDTQYF TGTGCCAGCAGTTCTCCAAAGCGGGGGGGCGATTTAGATACGCAGTATTTT
TRBJ2-3 TRBV18 - - CASSLRLPSTDTQYF TGTGCCAGCTCACTTCGACTACCTAGCACAGATACGCAGTATTTT
TRBJ1-2 TRBV28 TRBD1 - CASSSGGAGYGYTF TGTGCCAGCAGTTCAGGGGGCGCTGGGTATGGCTACACCTTC
TRBJ1-6 TRBV5-1 TRBD1 - CASSSGQESSYNSPLHF TGCGCCAGCAGCTCCGGACAGGAGTCCTCCTATAATTCACCCCTCCACTTT
TRBJ1-1 TRBV5-1 - - CASSLDRAGNTEAFF TGCGCCAGCAGCTTGGACAGGGCTGGGAACACTGAAGCTTTCTTT
TRBJ2-6 TRBV27 - once CASSPNPPGANVLTF TGTGCCAGCAGCCCCAATCCCCCTGGGGCCAACGTCCTGACTTTC
TRBJ1-3 TRBV18 - - CASSTQGSGNTIYF TGTGCCAGCTCAACTCAGGGGAGCGGAAACACCATATATTTT
TRBJ1-2 TRBV3-1/TRBV3-2 - - CASSQGDVRVNYGYTF TGTGCCAGCAGCCAAGGGGATGTCAGGGTGAACTATGGCTACACCTTC
TRBJ2-5 TRBV7-9 - - CASSLVSLAKETQYF TGTGCCAGCAGCTTAGTATCCCTAGCTAAAGAGACCCAGTACTTC
TRBJ1-2 TRBV18 - - CASSPSRERGYTF TGTGCCAGCTCACCGTCGAGGGAACGAGGCTACACCTTC
TRBJ1-5 TRBV19 - - CASNKRDTNQPQHF TGTGCCAGTAACAAACGGGACACCAATCAGCCCCAGCATTTT
TRBJ2-7 TRBV10-3 TRBD1 - CAISEGPGGYEQYF TGTGCCATCAGTGAGGGGCCAGGGGGCTACGAGCAGTACTTC
TRBJ2-5 TRBV5-1 TRBD1 few CASSFGQGRETQYF TGCGCCAGCAGCTTCGGACAGGGGAGAGAGACCCAGTACTTC
TRBJ1-1 TRBV7-9 TRBD1 - CASSFQGAREEAFF TGTGCCAGCAGCTTCCAGGGGGCGCGGGAGGAAGCTTTCTTT
TRBJ2-7 TRBV5-1 - - CASSLQGSQLGEQYF TGCGCCAGCAGCTTGCAGGGAAGCCAGCTCGGCGAGCAGTACTTC
TRBJ2-1 TRBV28 TRBD2 - CASSPAGGRYNEQFF TGTGCCAGCAGCCCCGCCGGGGGGAGGTACAATGAGCAGTTCTTC